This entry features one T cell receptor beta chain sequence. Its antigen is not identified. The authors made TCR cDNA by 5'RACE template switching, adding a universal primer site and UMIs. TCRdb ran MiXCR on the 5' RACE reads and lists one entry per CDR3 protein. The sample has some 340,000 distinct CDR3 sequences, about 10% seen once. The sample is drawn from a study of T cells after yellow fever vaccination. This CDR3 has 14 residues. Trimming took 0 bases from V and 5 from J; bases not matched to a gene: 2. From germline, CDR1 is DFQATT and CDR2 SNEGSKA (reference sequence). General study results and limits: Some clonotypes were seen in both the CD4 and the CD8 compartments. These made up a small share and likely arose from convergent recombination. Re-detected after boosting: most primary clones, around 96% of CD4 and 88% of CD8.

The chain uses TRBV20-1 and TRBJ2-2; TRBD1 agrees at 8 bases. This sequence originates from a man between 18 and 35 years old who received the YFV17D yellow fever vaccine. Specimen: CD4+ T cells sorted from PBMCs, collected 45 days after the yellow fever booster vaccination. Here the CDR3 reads CSAREGQGTGELFF. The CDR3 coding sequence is TGCAGTGCTAGAGAAGGACAGGGAACCGGGGAGCTGTTTTTT.